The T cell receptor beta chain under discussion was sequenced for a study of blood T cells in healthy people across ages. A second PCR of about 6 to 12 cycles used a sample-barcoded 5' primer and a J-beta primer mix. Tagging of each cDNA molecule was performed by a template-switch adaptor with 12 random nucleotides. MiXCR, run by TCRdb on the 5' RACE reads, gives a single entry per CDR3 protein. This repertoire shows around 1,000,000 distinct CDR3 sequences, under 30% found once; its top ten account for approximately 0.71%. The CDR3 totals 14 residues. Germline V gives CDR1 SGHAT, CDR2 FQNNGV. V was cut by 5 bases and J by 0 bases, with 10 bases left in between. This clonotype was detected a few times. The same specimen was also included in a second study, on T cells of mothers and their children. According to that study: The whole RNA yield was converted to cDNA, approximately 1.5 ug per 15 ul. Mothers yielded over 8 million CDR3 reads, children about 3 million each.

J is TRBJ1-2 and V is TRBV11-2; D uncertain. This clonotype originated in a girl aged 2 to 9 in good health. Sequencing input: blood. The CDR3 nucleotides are TGTGCCAGCAGCACCTATAAGCCTAACTATGGCTACACCTTC. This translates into CASSTYKPNYGYTF.